Presented here are 27 T cell receptor beta chains from one specimen sequenced in a study of identical twins. TCRdb used MiXCR to reprocess the 5' RACE reads, holding one entry per CDR3 protein. The sample contains around 280,000 distinct CDR3 sequences, approximately 8% of which appear only once. The sample was also linked to a second study, of yellow fever vaccine responses in identical twins.

Sample: memory (CD45RO+) T cells sorted from blood. The receptors come from a woman aged 18-30 years in good health.

This clonotype was counted only a few times. The chain uses TRBV28 and TRBJ2-2; the D gene could be TRBD1 or TRBD2 (6 bases each). Trimming pared 11 bases from V and 0 bases from J, leaving 16 bases between. This CDR3 comprises 15 residues. Germline assignment: CDR1 MDHEN and CDR2 SYDVKM. The CDR3 DNA follows: TGTGCCGGAGGGGGTCCGGAGTCGAACACCGGGGAGCTGTTTTTT. It is translated as CAGGGPESNTGELFF. Full variable domain (missing parts from reference TRBV28 and TRBJ2-2): DVKVTQSSRYLVKRTGEKVFLECVQDMDHENMFWYRQDPGLGLRLIYFSYDVKMKEKGDIPEGYSVSREKKERFSLILESASTNQTSMYLCAGGGPESNTGELFFGEGSRLTVL.

This clonotype showed up many times. V usage is TRBV3-1 and J usage is TRBJ2-2, with TRBD2 matching over 13 bases. J gave up 7 bases and V 4 bases, and 12 bases lay outside the gene matches. The CDR3 is 18 residues long. Germline V gene sequence: CDR1 LGHDT, CDR2 YNNKEL (reference sequence). For the CDR3, the DNA is TGTGCCAGCAGCCGCCTTACTAGCGGGAGGGCCGGTGGCGGGGAGCTGTTTTTT. It translates to CASSRLTSGRAGGGELFF. Filled out from reference TRBV3-1 and TRBJ2-2, the complete variable domain reads DTAVSQTPKYLVTQMGNDKSIKCEQNLGHDTMYWYKQDSKKFLKIMFSYNNKELIINETVPNRFSPKSPDKAHLNLHINSLELGDSAVYFCASSRLTSGRAGGGELFFGEGSRLTVL.

This rearrangement joins TRBV6-1 to TRBJ2-7, with 9 bases that match TRBD2. Per the germline V gene, CDR1 is MNHNS and CDR2 is SASEGT. The CDR3 extends over 15 amino acids. V lost 5 bases to trimming and J lost 4 bases; unmatched junction nucleotides: 9. The chain's CDR3 is CASSPSGAVVYEQYV. DNA of the CDR3: TGTGCCAGCAGTCCTAGCGGGGCTGTGGTATACGAGCAGTACGTC.

This clonotype is a singleton in its sample. J is TRBJ1-3 and V is TRBV28, with 7 bases matching TRBD1. Germline loops: CDR1 MDHEN, CDR2 SYDVKM. The CDR3 extends over 15 amino acids. After removal of 9 bases from V and 4 bases from J, the junction contained 12 bases not matched to a gene. In DNA form, the CDR3 reads TGTGCCAGTTCACAGGGGCAGCATGTGGGAAACACCATATATTTT. Its translation is CASSQGQHVGNTIYF.

The rearrangement uses TRBV2 and TRBJ1-6; D gene ambiguous. Germline CDR1 SNHLY, CDR2 FYNNEI. The V and J ends lost 7 bases and 18 bases respectively, with 28 bases between them. The CDR3 loop spans 15 amino acids. CDR3 region: CASTRSGLGFARGHF. CDR3 coding DNA: TGTGCCAGCACCCGCTCCGGCCTGGGGTTTGCACGGGGCCACTTT.

This clonotype was detected ten times or more. The chain recombines TRBV6-1 with TRBJ1-2, with 9 nucleotides matching TRBD1. Germline values: CDR1 MNHNS, CDR2 SASEGT. The CDR3 consists of 13 residues. The J segment lost 5 bases and the V segment lost 9 bases, leaving 7 bases of the junction unmatched. CDR3 residues: CASRTGEIYGYTF. CDR3 nucleotides: TGTGCCAGTAGGACAGGGGAGATTTATGGCTACACCTTC.

The CDR3, as DNA: TGTGCCAGCAGGGGAACTTCTAGCGGGAGAATGCGAGAGGGCACCGGGGAGCTGTTTTTT. Its protein product is CASRGTSSGRMREGTGELFF. The chain links TRBV6-2 or TRBV6-3 to TRBJ2-2; 10 nucleotides align to TRBD2. The germline gives CDR1 MNHEY, CDR2 SVGEGT. The CDR3 has 20 amino acids. The trim removed 6 bases at V and 4 bases at J, leaving 20 bases unmatched.

V and J are TRBV9 and TRBJ1-2; 9 nucleotides agree with TRBD1. Per the germline V gene, CDR1 is SGDLS and CDR2 is YYNGEE. Losses at the gene ends were 2 bases for V and 6 bases for J; bases not matched to a gene: 2. This CDR3 region has 13 residues. DNA for the CDR3: TGTGCCAGCAGCGTGCGGGACAGGGATGGCTACACCTTC. Protein: CASSVRDRDGYTF.

This clonotype was counted between two and nine times. CDR3 sequence: CASSLASLNTEAFF. The CDR3, as DNA: TGTGCCAGCAGCTTGGCCAGCTTGAACACTGAAGCTTTCTTT. V is TRBV7-2 and J is TRBJ1-1, with D uncertain. CDR1 is SGHTA, CDR2 FQGNSA, per germline. V gave up 3 bases and J gave up 0 bases, with 8 bases separating them. This CDR3 has 14 amino acids.

The sample holds many counts of this clonotype. The chain uses TRBV5-1 and TRBJ2-1; D is possibly TRBD1 or TRBD2 (7 bases each). Germline V gene lookup returns CDR1 SGHRS and CDR2 YFSETQ. Trimming removed 5 bases at V and 4 bases at J, with 19 bases between. The CDR3 contains 16 residues. Written as DNA, the CDR3 is TGCGCCAGCAGTCGTCTTGGGGGGGGACAGTACAATGAGCAGTTCTTC. Protein product: CASSRLGGGQYNEQFF.

This clonotype was picked up a small number of times. The chain employs TRBV6-1 and TRBJ2-5; TRBD1 matches 8 bases. With 6 bases clipped from V and 4 bases from J, the junction kept 4 bases outside the gene matches. CDR1 is MNHNS, CDR2 SASEGT, per germline. This CDR3 has 13 amino acids. The CDR3 DNA is TGTGCCAGCAGCCTGACAGGGGCAGAGACCCAGTACTTC. Translation: CASSLTGAETQYF.

This clonotype was seen at least ten times. V gene TRBV6-1 combines with J gene TRBJ1-2; perhaps TRBD1 as D (5 bases). CDR1 and CDR2 (germline): MNHNS, SASEGT. This CDR3 is built from 16 residues. The germline V and J ends were trimmed by 2 bases and 2 bases, with 15 bases remaining between them. Here the CDR3 reads CASSELPGGENYGYTF. DNA for the CDR3: TGTGCCAGCAGTGAATTGCCAGGAGGGGAAAACTATGGCTACACCTTC.

There are many counts of this clonotype. The chain is built from TRBV11-2 and TRBJ2-1; possible D gene TRBD2, 6 bases. V was clipped by 1 base and J by 3 bases, with 10 bases between them. This CDR3 is built from 15 residues. Germline V gene sequence: CDR1 SGHAT, CDR2 FQNNGV. CDR3 in amino acids: CASSLGAGIYNEQFF. CDR3 sequence (DNA): TGTGCCAGCAGCTTAGGGGCGGGGATCTACAATGAGCAGTTCTTC.

The V call is TRBV7-6, the J call TRBJ1-2; 7 bases map to TRBD1. This CDR3 region has 13 residues. The J segment lost 8 bases and the V segment lost 4 bases, leaving 7 bases of the junction unmatched. Germline CDR1 is SGHVS and CDR2 is FNYEAQ. The CDR3 DNA reads TGTGCCAGCAGCTCCGAAACAGGGGACGGCTACACCTTC. Protein sequence: CASSSETGDGYTF.

The sample holds a few counts of this clonotype. This chain uses TRBV28 with TRBJ2-5; 8 bases map to TRBD1. This CDR3 is built from 19 residues. Germline V gives CDR1 MDHEN, CDR2 SYDVKM. J lost 5 bases, V lost 4 bases, and 21 bases had no gene match. The CDR3 nucleotides are TGTGCCAGCAGTTCCATAGCTCTCACCGGGACAGGCCGGTGGGAGACCCAGTACTTC. Amino acids: CASSSIALTGTGRWETQYF.

The chain couples TRBV2 to TRBJ2-2; 7 bases align to TRBD2. The germline V gene has CDR1 SNHLY and CDR2 FYNNEI. This CDR3 contains 15 residues. J gave up 3 bases and V 7 bases, and 8 bases lay outside the gene matches. The CDR3 DNA follows: TGTGCCAGCAAGACTGGCGGGGGATACACCGGGGAGCTGTTTTTT. It encodes CASKTGGGYTGELFF.

The chain is built from TRBV2 and TRBJ2-7, with 10 positions matching TRBD2. CDR3 length: 15 residues. The V and J ends lost 4 bases and 0 bases, in that order; junction bases with no gene match: 3. Germline CDR1 reads SNHLY; CDR2 reads FYNNEI. Here the CDR3 reads CASSGGLAVSYEQYF. CDR3 DNA sequence: TGTGCCAGCAGTGGCGGACTAGCGGTCTCCTACGAGCAGTACTTC.

This clonotype was seen repeatedly, ten times or more. V usage is TRBV5-1 and J usage is TRBJ2-1, with unresolved D. The germline V and J ends were trimmed by 1 base and 3 bases, with 8 bases remaining between them. The CDR3 sequence is 14 residues long. Germline V gene lookup returns CDR1 SGHRS and CDR2 YFSETQ. CDR3 DNA: TGCGCCAGCAGCTTGAAGACGGGCTACAATGAGCAGTTCTTC. Amino acids: CASSLKTGYNEQFF.

To note about this clonotype: Its ends do not fully match the called genes, so a read error is possible. The chain joins TRBV3-1 to TRBJ2-1; TRBD2 agrees at 11 bases. Germline V gene data show CDR1 as LGHDT and CDR2 as YNNKEL (reference sequence). This CDR3 is built from 18 residues. CDR3 region: CASCQVAGGPKGYNEQFF. The CDR3 DNA is TGTGCCAGCTGCCAAGTAGCGGGAGGGCCGAAGGGGTACAATGAGCAGTTCTTC.

With regard to this clonotype: A junction end diverges from the germline sequence, so it may reflect a read error. V usage is TRBV2 and J usage is TRBJ1-5; TRBD1 might be the D (6 bases). From germline, CDR1 is SNHLY and CDR2 FYNNEI. The CDR3 sequence is 13 residues long. The CDR3 protein is CAISRGQDQPQHF. The CDR3 nucleotides read TGTGCCATCAGTCGGGGGCAGGATCAGCCCCAGCATTTT.

This clonotype was counted ten times or more. This chain connects TRBV12-3 or TRBV12-4 to TRBJ2-3; unclear D gene. The CDR3 is 11 amino acids. Trimming stripped 5 bases from V and 4 bases from J, with 4 bases between. CDR3: CASSRADTQYF. For the CDR3, the DNA is TGTGCCAGCAGTAGGGCAGATACGCAGTATTTT.

This clonotype was recorded at least ten times. The chain recombines TRBV9 with TRBJ2-1; D perhaps matches TRBD2 (6 bases). Germline loops: CDR1 SGDLS, CDR2 YYNGEE. V was pared by 1 base and J by 5 bases, with 16 bases between. The CDR3 sequence is 16 residues long. The CDR3 coding sequence is TGTGCCAGCAGCGTAAGGTCAGCGGGTACCGACAATGAGCAGTTCTTC. Protein: CASSVRSAGTDNEQFF.

This clonotype has a count of ten or more. The junction shows a germline mismatch at one end, possibly a read error. This CDR3 reads CASSLGRNTEAFF. In nucleotides, the CDR3 is TGTGCCAGCAGCTTAGGGCGGAACACTGAAGCTTTCTTT. The chain links TRBV5-1 to TRBJ1-1; D gene ambiguous. CDR3 length equals 13 residues. CDR1 is SGHRS, CDR2 YFSETQ, per germline.

This clonotype was recorded at least ten times. The V and J genes are TRBV11-1 and TRBJ1-4; tentatively, D is TRBD1 (5 bases). The germline V and J ends were trimmed by 5 bases and 0 bases, with 19 bases remaining between them. Germline CDR1 reads SGHAT; CDR2 reads FQDESV (reference sequence). The CDR3 extends over 18 amino acids. The CDR3 DNA sequence: TGTGCCAGCAGCGCGCCGGGACCCAGTGGGTCAACTAATGAAAAACTGTTTTTT. Its translation: CASSAPGPSGSTNEKLFF.

This clonotype was seen many times. The chain joins TRBV18 to TRBJ2-5, with TRBD2 identical over 10 bases. The CDR3 covers 14 residues. The trim removed 6 bases at V and 3 bases at J, leaving 4 bases unmatched. The V gene's germline CDR1 is KGHSH and CDR2 LQKENI. In nucleotides, the CDR3 is TGTGCCAGCTCGCCCGGACTAGCGGAAGAGACCCAGTACTTC. Its translation is CASSPGLAEETQYF.

This clonotype was observed at least ten times. The V gene is TRBV12-3 or TRBV12-4, the J gene TRBJ1-2, with unresolved D. V was trimmed by 4 bases and J by 7 bases, leaving 16 bases between them. This CDR3 region has 14 residues. The CDR3 spells CASSSGVAYFGYTF. The CDR3 DNA sequence: TGTGCCAGCAGTTCGGGAGTGGCGTATTTTGGCTACACCTTC.

This clonotype was recorded at least ten times. The J gene is TRBJ2-7, the V gene TRBV4-2, with TRBD2 matching over 9 bases. The J segment lost 4 bases and the V segment lost 1 base, leaving 5 bases of the junction unmatched. The CDR3 is 15 residues long. The V gene's germline CDR1 is LGHNA and CDR2 YNFKEQ. In DNA form, the CDR3 reads TGTGCCAGCAGCCAAGTTCTAGCGGGACTGTACGAGCAGTACTTC. It specifies CASSQVLAGLYEQYF.